This TCR beta chain stems from a study of blood T cell repertoires in COVID-19. The CDR3 sequence is 17 residues long. Germline V gene lookup returns CDR1 SGHRS and CDR2 YFSETQ. Losses at the gene ends were 0 bases for V and 0 bases for J; bases not matched to a gene: 7. The data were produced by immunoSEQ multiplex PCR, yet TCRdb's version contains in-frame clones alone and is incomplete. Found here are tens of thousands of clones, around 76% of them singletons; the top ten hold about 8.7%. Sequencing was performed on peripheral blood. The sequence derives from a man aged 65-85 years with active or convalescent COVID-19. The chain has TRBV5-1 and TRBJ2-3; 7 nucleotides line up with TRBD2. CDR3 amino acids: CASSLEPSGSSTDTQYF. In DNA, the CDR3 is TGCGCCAGCAGCTTGGAACCTAGCGGATCTAGCACAGATACGCAGTATTTT.